This is a list of T cell receptor beta chains from one sample in a study of blood T cell repertoires in COVID-19. Some clones are missing from TCRdb's copy, which holds only in-frame ones; the method was immunoSEQ multiplex PCR. Found here are tens of thousands of clones, 65% to 90% of them singletons; the top ten hold almost 1.5%. Sequenced material: peripheral blood. These receptors were taken from a woman aged 60-75 years with acute or convalescent COVID-19. The CDR3 runs from the conserved cysteine through the conserved F or W.

J: TRBJ1-2; V: TRBV6-1; CDR3: CASSDRYYGYTF
J: TRBJ1-4; V: TRBV5-1; CDR3: CASSLGVAGPGGLFF
J: TRBJ2-7; V: TRBV6-2/TRBV6-3; CDR3: CASSRGGGRISYEQYF
J: TRBJ1-2; V: TRBV5-8; CDR3: CASSLALNRALADGYTF
J: TRBJ2-1; V: TRBV7-2; CDR3: CASSSFGTSGGANEQFF
J: TRBJ1-3; V: TRBV5-1; CDR3: CASSTAGANTIYF
J: TRBJ1-1; V: TRBV7-3; CDR3: CASSPSQGAVTEAFF
J: TRBJ1-1; V: TRBV30; CDR3: CAIHHRDFGEAFF
J: TRBJ2-2; V: TRBV7-3; CDR3: CASSLQGTGELFF
J: TRBJ1-6; V: TRBV3-1/TRBV3-2; CDR3: CASSQVITGSPLHF
J: TRBJ1-3; V: TRBV28; CDR3: CASSLPQGGNTIYF
J: TRBJ1-4; V: TRBV28; CDR3: CASSPGAGFVNEKLFF
J: TRBJ2-7; V: TRBV15; CDR3: CATSRDVHMYEQYF
J: TRBJ2-7; V: TRBV7-2; CDR3: CASSSYSGGRSYEQYF
J: TRBJ1-4; V: TRBV6-6; CDR3: CASRRQGSEKLFF
J: TRBJ2-7; V: TRBV15; CDR3: CATSRDQWLAGAHEQYF
J: TRBJ2-7; V: TRBV7-2; CDR3: CASSRDRVIGEQYF
J: TRBJ2-4; V: TRBV5-1; CDR3: CASSQTGSQGNIQYF
J: TRBJ1-2; V: TRBV5-1; CDR3: CASSAGNLYGYTF
J: TRBJ1-6; V: TRBV6-5; CDR3: CASSLTTGGYSPLHF
J: TRBJ2-1; V: TRBV5-1; CDR3: CASSEGTGGYNEQFF
J: TRBJ2-5; V: TRBV12-3/TRBV12-4; CDR3: CASGQGGQETQYF
J: TRBJ1-5; V: TRBV20-1; CDR3: CSASYGRDQPQHF
J: TRBJ2-2; V: TRBV28; CDR3: CASSRTSANGELFF
J: TRBJ2-7; V: TRBV6-5; CDR3: CASSSTDGGPYEQYF
J: TRBJ1-2; V: TRBV28; CDR3: CASSIRTVLLGYTF
J: TRBJ1-1; V: TRBV7-2; CDR3: CASSPRSTVLNTEAFF